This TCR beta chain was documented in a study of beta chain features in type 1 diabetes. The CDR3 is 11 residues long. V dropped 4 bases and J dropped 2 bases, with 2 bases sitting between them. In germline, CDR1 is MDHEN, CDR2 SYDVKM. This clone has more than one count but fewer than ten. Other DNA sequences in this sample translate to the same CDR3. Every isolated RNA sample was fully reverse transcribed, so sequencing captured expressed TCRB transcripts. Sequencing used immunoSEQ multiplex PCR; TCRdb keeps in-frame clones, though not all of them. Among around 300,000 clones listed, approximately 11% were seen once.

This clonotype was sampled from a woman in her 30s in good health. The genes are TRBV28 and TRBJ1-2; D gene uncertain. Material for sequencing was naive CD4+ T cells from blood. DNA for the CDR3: TGTGCCAGCAGTTCAAACTATGGCTACACCTTC. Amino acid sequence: CASSSNYGYTF.